This T cell receptor beta chain derives from a study of blood T cell repertoires in COVID-19. Study context: Sample material is recorded as cDNA or gDNA derived from T cells, B-cell-depleted T cells, or PBMCs.

TCRdb's copy holds only in-frame clones and misses some; the assay was immunoSEQ multiplex PCR. The sample lists 250,000 to 400,000 clones; more than 70% were seen once. This CDR3 is built from 19 residues. The germline V gene encodes CDR1 SGHVS and CDR2 FNYEAQ. The V gene end was trimmed by 4 bases and the J gene end by 0 bases; junction bases not matched to a gene: 9. Each recovered donor of Cohort 3 presented with two negative PCRs, clearance, or symptom resolution. The chain combines TRBV7-6 with TRBJ2-7; 16 positions match TRBD2. This TCR was recovered from a woman between 25 and 40 years old who had recovered from COVID-19. Material: PBMCs or T cells enriched from blood (not recorded which). CDR3 sequence: CASSWGLAGGQTYSYEQYF. DNA for the CDR3: TGTGCCAGCAGCTGGGGACTAGCGGGGGGGCAAACCTACTCCTACGAGCAGTACTTC. Full variable domain (remainder filled in from reference TRBV7-6 and TRBJ2-7): GAGVSQSPRYKVTKRGQDVALRCDPISGHVSLYWYRQALGQGPEFLTYFNYEAQQDKSGLPNDRFSAERPEGSISTLTIQRTEQRDSAMYRCASSWGLAGGQTYSYEQYFGPGTRLTVT.